The entry that follows covers one T cell receptor (beta chain) sequence. This sample was included in a study of blood T cell repertoires in COVID-19. Study in general: Samples taken during acute and convalescent COVID-19 were collected in the United States, Italy and Spain. Nucleic acid was either cDNA or gDNA, and it came from T cells, B-cell-depleted T cells, or PBMCs.

As processed by the authors: Nucleated cell counts were estimated from reference gene primer amplification. Method: immunoSEQ multiplex PCR; TCRdb's copy keeps in-frame clones and lacks some. That table supplies the V and J calls and clone size; D and trimming were determined from the DNA. The sample includes about 270,000 clones, more than 70% of them seen just once. This sequence originates from a woman in her forties or fifties with acute or convalescent COVID-19. The specimen sequenced was peripheral blood.

CDR3 nucleotides: TGTGCCAGCAGCTTGAGTCGCGATGAGCAGTTCTTC. The encoded protein is CASSLSRDEQFF. The rearrangement links TRBV11-3 to TRBJ2-1; no firm D call. Trimming removed 3 bases from V and 8 bases from J, with 8 bases in between. Germline CDR1 and CDR2: SGHNT and YENEEA. This CDR3 contains 12 residues.